This TCR beta chain was observed in a study of shared clonotypes between healthy human individuals. Study-level information: Per donor, three plates held CD4 naive cells, three held CD4 memory, two held CD8 naive and one held CD8 memory.

In regard to this clone: Antigen specificity is unknown.

V lost 3 bases to trimming and J lost 5 bases; unmatched junction nucleotides: 12. CDR1 and CDR2 from the germline V gene are SGHVS and FQNEAQ. The CDR3 has 18 residues. Study results and limitations: With few donors, the genetic and exposure-history diversity represented was limited. Of the naive CD4 clonotypes, roughly 5% were shared across several donors.

In the authors' workflow: ImmunoSEQ output held junction-only sequences without quality scores, so filtering differed. The assay was immunoSEQ multiplex PCR, and TCRdb's table has in-frame clones only and misses some. V and J calls and clone size come straight from that table; D and trimming were deduced from the DNA. The data hold about 2.3 million clones, with 92% observed a single time. The gene calls are TRBV7-8 and TRBJ2-7, with 14 bases lining up with TRBD2. The TCR was taken from a man between 18 and 29 years old in good health. Some clones in this sample may be carry-over from other donors' samples. What was sequenced was naive CD4+ T cells from PBMCs. Subset denoted: CD45RA+ positively selected. CDR3 in amino acids: CASSLNFPGLAGVNEQYF. For the CDR3, the DNA is TGTGCCAGCAGCTTGAATTTTCCGGGACTAGCGGGAGTCAACGAGCAGTACTTC.